Given below is one T cell receptor (beta chain) in context. Methods used by the authors: Estimated nucleated cell counts came from reference gene primer amplification. Repertoires were generated with immunoSEQ multiplex PCR, while TCRdb's copy carries only in-frame clones and drops some. V, J and clone size were drawn from that table, and D and trimming were deduced from the DNA. Among a few hundred thousand clones listed, 85% were seen once. Trimming took off 7 bases at V and 0 bases at J, with 20 bases between the two ends. This CDR3 comprises 16 residues. Germline loops: CDR1 SGHRS, CDR2 YFSETQ. The source of the sample is a study of blood T cell repertoires in COVID-19. Study overall: The study drew acute and convalescent COVID-19 samples from the United States, Italy and Spain. Sample material is recorded as cDNA or gDNA derived from T cells, B-cell-depleted T cells, or PBMCs.

The TCR comes from a man between 40 and 49 years old who had recovered from COVID-19. The J gene is TRBJ2-7, the V gene TRBV5-1; tentative D call: TRBD1 (5 bases). The sample taken for sequencing was PBMCs or T cells enriched from blood (not recorded which). The CDR3 DNA reads as TGCGCCAGCCCCCCTGCGTGTGTAGGGGACTCCTACGAGCAGTACTTC. It is translated as CASPPACVGDSYEQYF.